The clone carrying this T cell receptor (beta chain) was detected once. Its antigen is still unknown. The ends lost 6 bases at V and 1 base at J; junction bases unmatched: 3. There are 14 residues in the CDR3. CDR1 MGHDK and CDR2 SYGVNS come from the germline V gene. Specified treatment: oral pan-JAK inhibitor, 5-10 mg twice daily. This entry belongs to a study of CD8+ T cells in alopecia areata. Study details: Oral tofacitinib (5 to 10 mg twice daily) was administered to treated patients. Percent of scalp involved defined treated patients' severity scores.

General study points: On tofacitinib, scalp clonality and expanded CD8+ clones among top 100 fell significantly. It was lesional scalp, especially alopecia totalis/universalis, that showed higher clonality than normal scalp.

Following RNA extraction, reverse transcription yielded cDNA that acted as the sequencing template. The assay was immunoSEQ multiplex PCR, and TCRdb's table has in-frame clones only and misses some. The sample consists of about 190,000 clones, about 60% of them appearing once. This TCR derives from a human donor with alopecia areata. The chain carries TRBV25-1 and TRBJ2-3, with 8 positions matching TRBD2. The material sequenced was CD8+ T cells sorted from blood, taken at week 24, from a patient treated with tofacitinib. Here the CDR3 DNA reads TGTGCCAGCAGAGCGGGGGATCGCACAGATACGCAGTATTTT. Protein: CASRAGDRTDTQYF.